Listed below are T cell receptor beta chains from one sample, sequenced in a study of T cell repertoires in cytomegalovirus infection. For these TCRs, the target antigens are not known. TCRdb re-derived calls from the reads in MiXCR, one entry per CDR3 protein. Here the sample spans 250,000 to 400,000 distinct CDR3 sequences, 20% to 30% being singletons. The sequences come from cultured PBMCs, collected from culture after CMV antigen stimulation. These receptors were taken from a human donor in good health (CMV status not recorded). Some clones in this sample may be carry-over from other donors' samples. Each CDR3 is given with its conserved first and last residue. A D gene is named only where the DNA matches it firmly. Only part of the rows carry a size: once, few, many, or a class if the clone is expanded.

V gene	J gene	D gene	clone size	CDR3 protein	CDR3 DNA
TRBV7-9	TRBJ2-2	-	few	CASSPGMTSTGELFF	TGTGCCAGCAGCCCTGGGATGACATCCACCGGGGAGCTGTTTTTT
TRBV20-1	TRBJ2-1	TRBD1	-	CSASGGWDRDRFF	TGCAGTGCTAGTGGAGGCTGGGACAGGGATAGGTTCTTC
TRBV10-2	TRBJ1-4	TRBD1	-	CASSDPGQGIEKLFF	TGCGCCAGCAGTGACCCGGGACAGGGGATTGAGAAACTGTTTTTT
TRBV12-3/TRBV12-4	TRBJ2-4	TRBD2	-	CASSLTSGRARAKNIQYF	TGTGCCAGCAGTTTGACTAGCGGGAGGGCCCGAGCCAAAAACATTCAGTACTTC
TRBV4-3	TRBJ2-3	-	-	CASSQDRTGADTQYF	TGCGCCAGCAGCCAGGACCGTACGGGGGCAGATACGCAGTATTTT
TRBV6-5	TRBJ2-5	TRBD1	-	CASSEIRGTGGQTQYF	TGTGCCAGCAGTGAGATAAGAGGGACAGGGGGGCAGACCCAGTACTTC
TRBV19	TRBJ2-7	-	-	CASSSRDREGGPNYEQYF	TGTGCCAGTAGTAGCCGGGACAGAGAAGGAGGGCCTAACTACGAGCAGTACTTC
TRBV7-2	TRBJ2-7	-	few	CASSLEVSDPRQYF	TGTGCCAGCAGCTTAGAGGTTAGCGACCCACGACAGTACTTC
TRBV7-9	TRBJ2-7	TRBD1	many	CASRPGTGFIYEQYF	TGTGCCAGCAGGCCCGGGACAGGGTTTATCTACGAGCAGTACTTC
TRBV4-1	TRBJ2-3	-	-	CASSQVQSFADTQYF	TGCGCCAGCAGCCAAGTTCAGAGTTTCGCAGATACGCAGTATTTT
TRBV20-1	TRBJ1-1	-	-	CSAALRLGAFF	TGCAGTGCTGCTCTCCGGCTCGGAGCTTTCTTT
TRBV10-2	TRBJ1-2	-	-	CASSDAGMMDYGYTF	TGCGCCAGCAGTGATGCAGGGATGATGGACTATGGCTACACCTTC
TRBV12-3/TRBV12-4	TRBJ1-1	-	-	CASSLGGPAVITEAFF	TGTGCCAGCAGTTTAGGGGGCCCAGCGGTGATCACTGAAGCTTTCTTT
TRBV6-6	TRBJ1-1	-	-	CASSYTLPDSDTEAFF	TGTGCCAGCAGTTACACCCTCCCCGACAGCGACACTGAAGCTTTCTTT
TRBV28	TRBJ1-2	-	-	CASLPGGGVHYGYTF	TGTGCCAGCCTCCCTGGCGGGGGGGTGCACTATGGCTACACCTTC
TRBV5-5	TRBJ2-1	TRBD2	-	CASSSYLAGFGDEQFF	TGTGCCAGCAGCTCATACCTAGCGGGATTTGGCGATGAGCAGTTCTTC
TRBV6-2/TRBV6-3	TRBJ2-3	-	many	CASSFGLSPDTQYF	TGTGCCAGCAGTTTCGGACTATCGCCGGATACGCAGTATTTT
TRBV19	TRBJ1-2	-	-	CASSAGPNYGYTF	TGTGCCAGTAGTGCGGGACCCAACTATGGCTACACCTTC
TRBV27	TRBJ2-1	-	few	CASSFQNEQFF	TGTGCCAGCAGTTTTCAGAATGAGCAGTTCTTC
TRBV19	TRBJ2-7	-	-	CASSIFSPTGGGHEQYF	TGTGCCAGTAGTATTTTTTCCCCTACAGGAGGAGGGCACGAGCAGTACTTC
TRBV5-6	TRBJ2-2	-	few	CASSSGVPGAGELFF	TGTGCCAGCAGTTCGGGGGTTCCGGGGGCCGGGGAGCTGTTTTTT
TRBV27	TRBJ2-1	-	few	CASRTGANEQFF	TGTGCCAGCAGAACCGGGGCTAATGAGCAGTTCTTC
TRBV11-2	TRBJ1-5	-	-	CASSSGVGPQHF	TGTGCCAGCAGCTCAGGGGTTGGGCCCCAGCATTTT
TRBV7-8	TRBJ1-5	-	many	CASSSVTLESNQPQHF	TGTGCCAGCAGCAGTGTGACACTCGAGAGCAATCAGCCCCAGCATTTT
TRBV6-2/TRBV6-3	TRBJ2-1	-	many	CASNPSANNEQFF	TGTGCCAGCAACCCGTCAGCGAACAATGAGCAGTTCTTC
TRBV11-3	TRBJ2-1	TRBD2	many	CASSQGTSGYNEQFF	TGTGCCAGCAGTCAGGGGACTAGCGGCTACAATGAGCAGTTCTTC
TRBV28	TRBJ2-5	TRBD2	few	CAAGELETQYF	TGTGCAGCGGGGGAGTTAGAGACCCAGTACTTC
TRBV20-1	TRBJ1-1	-	-	CSARRTDGSEAFF	TGCAGTGCTAGAAGGACAGATGGCAGTGAAGCTTTCTTT
TRBV19	TRBJ2-1	-	-	CASSIFPQPNEQFF	TGTGCCAGTAGTATTTTTCCCCAGCCCAATGAGCAGTTCTTC
TRBV4-3	TRBJ2-2	-	-	CASSHAGFGTGELFF	TGCGCCAGCAGCCATGCGGGGTTTGGGACCGGGGAGCTGTTTTTT
TRBV10-3	TRBJ2-4	TRBD2	once	CAISEGLSGRDIQYF	TGTGCCATCAGTGAAGGGCTTAGCGGGAGAGACATTCAGTACTTC
TRBV6-2/TRBV6-3	TRBJ2-3	-	-	CASSYPPGGNTQYF	TGTGCCAGCAGTTACCCGCCCGGCGGTAATACGCAGTATTTT
TRBV10-3	TRBJ2-5	TRBD1	many	CAISESLGQGAWETQYF	TGTGCCATCAGTGAGTCTCTCGGACAGGGGGCATGGGAGACCCAGTACTTC
TRBV7-2	TRBJ2-2	TRBD2	-	CASSLGGGAGELFF	TGTGCCAGCAGCTTGGGGGGAGGGGCCGGGGAGCTGTTTTTT